The 22 T cell receptor beta chains reported below all come from one sample, sequenced in a study of cytomegalovirus exposure and HLA in healthy donors. It was with 60 Vbeta and 13 Jbeta primers that the PCR ran. Repertoires were generated with immunoSEQ multiplex PCR, while TCRdb's copy carries only in-frame clones and drops some. The sample gives 150,000 or so clones, over 60% of which show up once; 2.5% to 3.5% is in the top ten. Sequencing was carried out using PBMCs. Receptors originate from a man aged 35 to 55 in good health and CMV-seropositive.

This sequence joins TRBV5-1 and TRBJ2-3; TRBD2 matches 9 bases. V dropped 1 base and J dropped 1; count of bases not matched to a gene: 1. The CDR3 covers 15 residues. Per the germline V gene, CDR1 is SGHRS and CDR2 is YFSETQ. The CDR3 spells CASSLSSGGTDTQYF. The CDR3 nucleotides are TGCGCCAGCAGCTTGTCTAGCGGGGGCACAGATACGCAGTATTTT.

The rearrangement joins TRBV29-1 to TRBJ2-7, with D tentatively TRBD2 (6 bases). The length of the CDR3 is 13 residues. Germline CDR1 and CDR2: SQVTM and ANQGSEA. V was cut by 6 bases and J by 0 bases, with 12 bases left in between. The CDR3 reads CSVKPTSSYEQYF. CDR3 nucleotides: TGCAGCGTGAAACCGACTAGCTCCTACGAGCAGTACTTC.

This clone was counted between two and nine times. This chain joins TRBV5-6 and TRBJ2-1; 12 bases are a match to TRBD2. This CDR3 has 16 residues. V gave up 4 bases and J gave up 9 bases; unmatched junction bases: 11. CDR1 and CDR2 from the germline V gene are SGHDT and YYEEEE. CDR3 bases: TGTGCCAGCAGCGTGGAGAGGACTAGCGGGAATGGTGAGCAGTTCTTC. Its translation is CASSVERTSGNGEQFF.

The genes are TRBV30 and TRBJ1-1; D is possibly TRBD1 (6 bases). Germline CDR1 reads GTSNPN; CDR2 reads SVGIG (reference sequence). V lost 3 bases and J 7 bases, leaving 27 bases between the germline ends. The CDR3 contains 17 residues. The CDR3 here is CAWRDGQLSRRWLEAFF. In nucleotides, the CDR3 is TGTGCCTGGAGAGACGGACAGTTGTCGCGTCGGTGGCTTGAAGCTTTCTTT.

V is TRBV7-2 and J is TRBJ1-1; D is undetermined. This CDR3 comprises 15 residues. V was cut by 1 base and J by 8 bases, with 17 bases left in between. Germline V gives CDR1 SGHTA, CDR2 FQGNSA. The CDR3 loop is CASSLVTATTQEAFF. The DNA for the CDR3 is TGTGCCAGCAGCTTAGTCACAGCAACCACCCAAGAAGCTTTCTTT.

This clone was detected only a few times. This chain connects TRBV11-2 to TRBJ2-3; 7 bases agree with TRBD1. CDR3 size: 19 residues. The trim removed 5 bases at V and 3 bases at J, leaving 20 bases unmatched. The germline V gene encodes CDR1 SGHAT and CDR2 FQNNGV. The CDR3 protein is CASSLHLTRQGQSTDTQYF. The CDR3 DNA sequence: TGTGCCAGCAGCCTACACCTCACCCGACAGGGACAGTCGACAGATACGCAGTATTTT.

Remarks on this clone: Its ends do not fully match the called genes, so a read error is possible. The gene calls are TRBV7-9 and TRBJ1-2; D is undetermined. CDR1 is SEHNR, CDR2 FQNEAQ, per germline (reference sequence). The CDR3 sequence is 12 residues long. The CDR3 sequence: CSSSLETYGYTF. In DNA form, the CDR3 reads TGTTCCAGCAGCTTAGAGACATATGGCTACACCTTC.

This clone was seen only once. This chain links TRBV2 with TRBJ2-7; 11 positions match TRBD2. The CDR3 contains 15 residues. Germline assignment: CDR1 SNHLY and CDR2 FYNNEI. J gave up 7 bases and V 3 bases, and 8 bases lay outside the gene matches. The CDR3 sequence is CASSEELAGASEQYF. CDR3 sequence (DNA): TGTGCCAGCAGTGAGGAACTAGCGGGAGCAAGTGAGCAGTACTTC. Supplemented by reference TRBV2 and TRBJ2-7, the full variable domain reads EPEVTQTPSHQVTQMGQEVILRCVPISNHLYFYWYRQILGQKVEFLVSFYNNEISEKSEIFDDQFSVERPDGSNFTLKIRSTKLEDSAMYFCASSEELAGASEQYFGPGTRLTVT.

This sequence joins TRBV10-1 and TRBJ2-1; D is perhaps TRBD2 (5 bases). Germline V gives CDR1 WNHNN, CDR2 SYGVQD (reference sequence). Trimming removed 5 bases at V and 7 bases at J, with 12 bases between. The CDR3 consists of 13 residues. CDR3 region: CASSRATKNEQFF. The CDR3 DNA is TGCGCCAGCAGTCGAGCGACTAAGAATGAGCAGTTCTTC.

Only a few counts were recorded for this clone. The V call is TRBV7-9, the J call TRBJ1-2; 7 positions match TRBD1. In germline, CDR1 is SEHNR, CDR2 FQNEAQ (reference sequence). V lost 5 bases and J lost 4; bases outside the gene matches: 10. CDR3 size: 15 residues. The CDR3 spells CASSHRRGFGYGYTF. CDR3 DNA: TGTGCCAGCAGCCACCGCAGGGGGTTTGGCTATGGCTACACCTTC.

The chain recombines TRBV9 with TRBJ1-2, with 10 bases identical to TRBD1. CDR1 and CDR2 from the germline V gene are SGDLS and YYNGEE. There are 15 residues in the CDR3. J was trimmed by 5 bases and V by 4 bases; bases with no gene match: 8. The CDR3 coding sequence is TGTGCCAGCAGCCCCTTGGGGACAGGGGAGTATGGCTACACCTTC. This gives the protein CASSPLGTGEYGYTF.

This sequence joins TRBV2 and TRBJ1-1, with D perhaps matching TRBD1 (6 bases). Germline-derived CDR1 and CDR2 are SNHLY and FYNNEI. The CDR3 sequence is 13 residues long. V lost 10 bases and J lost 7, with 19 bases in between. The CDR3 spells CATTGQLTNEAFF. The CDR3 DNA follows: TGTGCCACCACAGGACAGCTCACCAATGAAGCTTTCTTT.

The genes are TRBV19 and TRBJ2-1; TRBD1 agrees at 7 bases. Trimming took 11 bases from V and 5 from J; bases not matched to a gene: 9. The germline V gene encodes CDR1 LNHDA and CDR2 SQIVND (reference sequence). This CDR3 region has 13 residues. The CDR3 DNA is TGTGCCGGACCGACAGGGCCCCACAATGAGCAGTTCTTC. Residues: CAGPTGPHNEQFF.

This rearrangement joins TRBV19 to TRBJ2-6; tentative D call: TRBD2 (6 bases). V lost 6 bases to trimming and J lost 1 base, with 10 bases between them. CDR3 length: 15 amino acids. Germline V lookup: CDR1 LNHDA, CDR2 SQIVND (reference sequence). The CDR3 nucleotides are TGTGCCAGTAGGGAGGGATTATCTGGGGCCAACGTCCTGACTTTC. As protein: CASREGLSGANVLTF.

V and J are TRBV28 and TRBJ2-7; D is ambiguous. CDR1 and CDR2 (germline): MDHEN, SYDVKM. V was shortened by 9 bases and J by 2 bases, with 8 bases between the two germline ends. The CDR3 sequence is 11 residues long. Here the CDR3 DNA reads TGTGCCAGTGGGCCTACCTACGAGCAGTACTTC. Translation: CASGPTYEQYF.

V usage is TRBV30 and J usage is TRBJ1-1; TRBD1 agrees at 7 bases. Germline V gene data show CDR1 as GTSNPN and CDR2 as SVGIG (reference sequence). The CDR3 sequence is 14 residues long. The trim removed 2 bases at V and 0 bases at J, leaving 3 bases unmatched. DNA for the CDR3: TGTGCCTGGAGTCCGGACAGGATGAACACTGAAGCTTTCTTT. It yields the protein CAWSPDRMNTEAFF.

The chain recombines TRBV29-1 with TRBJ1-1; tentatively, D is TRBD1 (5 bases). Germline CDR1 and CDR2: SQVTM and ANQGSEA. The V and J ends lost 6 bases and 1 base respectively, with 15 bases between them. CDR3 length equals 14 residues. The CDR3 DNA is TGCAGCGTGAAGGTAGGGGCCTCGAACACTGAAGCTTTCTTT. Translation: CSVKVGASNTEAFF.

This clone occurred once. The rearrangement joins TRBV7-9 to TRBJ2-5, with 10 bases lining up with TRBD1. V dropped 4 bases and J dropped 11; count of bases not matched to a gene: 16. The CDR3 totals 16 residues. Germline V lookup: CDR1 SEHNR, CDR2 FQNEAQ (reference sequence). CDR3 in amino acids: CASSSYGTGAGVGQYF. The CDR3 coding sequence is TGTGCCAGCAGCTCTTACGGGACAGGGGCCGGGGTGGGGCAGTACTTC.

This clone was detected only a few times. The chain recombines TRBV27 with TRBJ2-6; 7 bases align to TRBD1. The CDR3 is 16 residues long. The J segment lost 0 bases and the V segment lost 5 bases, leaving 4 bases of the junction unmatched. Germline loops: CDR1 MNHEY, CDR2 SMNVEV (reference sequence). The DNA of the CDR3 is TGTGCCAGCAGTGGGGACAGTCGCTCTGGGGCCAACGTCCTGACTTTC. Translation gives CASSGDSRSGANVLTF.

The chain recombines TRBV5-4 with TRBJ1-4, with a possible D match to TRBD1 (5 bases). Germline CDR1 reads SGHNT; CDR2 reads YYREEE (reference sequence). The CDR3 spans 16 residues. V lost 5 bases and J 5 bases, leaving 19 bases between the germline ends. The CDR3 DNA reads TGTGCCAGCAGTTTGAAAACCGGGACTTTAAATGAAAAACTGTTTTTT. As protein: CASSLKTGTLNEKLFF.

The chain combines TRBV19 with TRBJ1-2; D is perhaps TRBD1 (6 bases). The germline CDR1 and CDR2 sequences are LNHDA and SQIVND (reference sequence). The CDR3 runs to 15 residues. V gave up 6 bases and J gave up 0 bases, with 14 bases separating them. The CDR3 sequence is CASRPTDRANYGYTF. In DNA, the CDR3 is TGTGCCAGTAGACCGACGGACAGAGCTAACTATGGCTACACCTTC.

The genes are TRBV27 and TRBJ1-1; 7 bases map to TRBD1. CDR3 size: 14 residues. The germline V gene has CDR1 MNHEY and CDR2 SMNVEV (reference sequence). After removal of 4 bases from V and 11 bases from J, the junction contained 13 bases not matched to a gene. The CDR3 is CASSSRRDSPVAFF. CDR3 bases: TGTGCCAGCAGTTCCCGCCGGGACAGCCCGGTGGCTTTCTTT.